These 20 T cell receptor beta chains share one sample of origin, sequenced in a study of blood T cell repertoires in COVID-19. Repertoires were generated with immunoSEQ multiplex PCR, while TCRdb's copy carries only in-frame clones and drops some. The repertoire has approximately 91,000 clones, over 70% of them found once; the top ten carry around a fifth. Specimen: peripheral blood. These receptors were collected from a human donor in a cohort sampled during active COVID-19.

The V call is TRBV5-4, the J call TRBJ2-7, with 8 nucleotides matching TRBD2. The CDR3 sequence is 16 residues long. The V gene end was trimmed by 0 bases and the J gene end by 5 bases; junction bases not matched to a gene: 10. Germline values: CDR1 SGHNT, CDR2 YYREEE (reference sequence). CDR3 sequence (DNA): TGTGCCAGCAGCTTGGACCCAGGAGCGGGAGCAAACGAGCAGTACTTC. As protein: CASSLDPGAGANEQYF.

The rearrangement uses TRBV24-1 and TRBJ2-1; 7 nucleotides line up with TRBD2. Germline CDR1 is KGHDR and CDR2 is SFDVKD. This CDR3 region has 15 residues. The V gene end was trimmed by 2 bases and the J gene end by 8 bases; junction bases not matched to a gene: 8. CDR3 coding DNA: TGTGCCACCAGTGATTCTAGGCGGGAGACCGATGAGCAGTTCTTC. It translates to CATSDSRRETDEQFF.

The rearrangement joins TRBV6-5 to TRBJ1-1; 9 nucleotides agree with TRBD1. V shed 7 bases, J shed 4 bases, and the junction held 7 bases outside the gene matches. Germline V gives CDR1 MNHEY, CDR2 SVGAGI. The CDR3 is 14 residues long. CDR3 in amino acids: CASTPGQGATEAFF. CDR3 DNA: TGTGCCAGCACCCCGGGACAGGGAGCCACTGAAGCTTTCTTT.

V and J are TRBV19 and TRBJ2-7; D uncertain. The CDR3 is made up of 12 amino acids. Germline-derived CDR1 and CDR2 are LNHDA and SQIVND (reference sequence). Trimming took 4 bases from V and 7 from J, leaving 11 bases between them. The DNA for the CDR3 is TGTGCCAGTAGTACCCCCCCTAAGGAGCAGTACTTC. The encoded protein is CASSTPPKEQYF.

This chain uses TRBV7-3 with TRBJ1-4, with a weak D call TRBD1 (6 bases). The V and J ends lost 5 bases and 8 bases respectively, with 21 bases between them. Germline V lookup: CDR1 SGHTA, CDR2 FQGTGA. The CDR3 loop spans 16 amino acids. DNA of the CDR3: TGTGCCAGCAGCCTCCAAAATGGGGGCGCACAGGAAAAACTGTTTTTT. It encodes CASSLQNGGAQEKLFF.

This chain connects TRBV14 to TRBJ2-7; no reliable D call. V shed 4 bases and J shed 3 bases, with 13 bases lying between them. Per germline, CDR1 SGHDN and CDR2 FVKESK. CDR3 size: 14 residues. The CDR3 DNA sequence: TGTGCCAGCAGCCCCCATCAGAGGAGCTACGAGCAGTACTTC. Its translation is CASSPHQRSYEQYF.

The genes are TRBV4-2 and TRBJ2-7; a weak D match, TRBD1 (6 bases). Germline CDR1 and CDR2: LGHNA and YNFKEQ. V was cut by 1 base and J by 9 bases, with 7 bases left in between. This CDR3 has 11 amino acids. The CDR3 DNA is TGTGCCAGCAGCCAAGGGGGGCGGCAGTACTTC. This translates into CASSQGGRQYF.

V and J are TRBV19 and TRBJ2-7, with TRBD2 matching over 7 bases. J gave up 3 bases and V 5 bases, and 10 bases lay outside the gene matches. CDR1 and CDR2 from the germline V gene are LNHDA and SQIVND (reference sequence). The CDR3 runs 15 residues. CDR3 loop: CASSPPLGGFYEQYF. CDR3 DNA sequence: TGTGCCAGTAGTCCCCCCCTGGGGGGGTTCTACGAGCAGTACTTC.

The chain carries TRBV13 and TRBJ2-5; TRBD2 agrees at 7 bases. J was trimmed by 5 bases and V by 6 bases; bases with no gene match: 9. CDR1 is PRHDT and CDR2 is FYEKMQ in the germline V gene (reference sequence). The CDR3 consists of 14 residues. CDR3 in DNA: TGTGCCAGCAGGCGGACTAGGCGGGATGAGACCCAGTACTTC. Translated, it gives CASRRTRRDETQYF.

V and J are TRBV4-1 and TRBJ2-1; a weak D match, TRBD2 (5 bases). This CDR3 has 17 amino acids. The germline gives CDR1 MGHRA, CDR2 YSYEKL. Trimming left V 1 base short and J 4 bases short, with 17 bases between. This CDR3 is CASSQAFRSGVYNEQFF. As DNA, the CDR3 is TGCGCCAGCAGCCAAGCGTTTCGGAGCGGAGTATACAATGAGCAGTTCTTC.

This chain joins TRBV18 and TRBJ2-5, with 8 positions matching TRBD2. Germline CDR1 and CDR2: KGHSH and LQKENI. The CDR3 loop spans 15 amino acids. J was trimmed by 3 bases and V by 0 bases; bases with no gene match: 3. The CDR3 protein is CASSPPVLAEETQYF. DNA of the CDR3: TGTGCCAGCTCACCACCGGTACTAGCGGAAGAGACCCAGTACTTC.

In DNA, the CDR3 is TGTGCCAGCAGCCCCTCGACAGGGACGTCCTACGAGCAGTACTTC. It translates to CASSPSTGTSYEQYF. This chain uses TRBV11-2 with TRBJ2-7; TRBD1 matches at 7 bases. V shed 5 bases and J 1 base; nucleotides not matched to a gene: 8. This CDR3 has 15 residues. Germline V CDR1 and CDR2: SGHAT, FQNNGV.

The V call is TRBV7-2, the J call TRBJ2-1, with 7 bases lining up with TRBD2. The CDR3 sequence is 15 residues long. CDR1 is SGHTA, CDR2 FQGNSA, per germline. The V gene end was trimmed by 4 bases and the J gene end by 10 bases; junction bases not matched to a gene: 13. DNA for the CDR3: TGTGCCAGCAGCTCGCAGGGTGGCGGGAGCGGGGAGCAGTTCTTC. It is translated as CASSSQGGGSGEQFF.

The chain employs TRBV20-1 and TRBJ1-4, with D hard to call. CDR1 is DFQATT and CDR2 is SNEGSKA in the germline V gene (reference sequence). V lost 3 bases and J lost 6, with 5 bases in between. There are 11 residues in the CDR3. The CDR3, as DNA: TGCAGTGCTAGGGCAGATGAAAAACTGTTTTTT. It yields the protein CSARADEKLFF.

The CDR3 DNA reads TGTGCCAGCTCGCAGGACAGGAACACTGAAGCTTTCTTT. It yields the protein CASSQDRNTEAFF. This chain uses TRBV6-4 with TRBJ1-1; D may be TRBD1 (6 bases). Germline lookup yields CDR1 MRHNA and CDR2 SNTAGT. The V and J ends lost 8 bases and 1 base respectively, with 11 bases between them. This CDR3 comprises 13 residues.

The rearrangement joins TRBV7-9 to TRBJ2-3; 11 positions match TRBD2. Looked up from germline, CDR1 is SEHNR and CDR2 is FQNEAQ (reference sequence). Trimming removed 4 bases from V and 3 bases from J; junction bases left unmatched: 3. This CDR3 has 15 residues. The CDR3 loop is CASSYTSGSTDTQYF. CDR3 in DNA: TGTGCCAGCAGCTATACTAGCGGGAGTACAGATACGCAGTATTTT.

The chain has TRBV27 and TRBJ2-7; a possible D gene is TRBD2 (6 bases). Trimming removed 5 bases at V and 2 bases at J, with 13 bases between. CDR3 length equals 14 residues. Germline V CDR1 and CDR2: MNHEY, SMNVEV (reference sequence). CDR3 nucleotides: TGTGCCAGCAGTCCTGGGGGGAGAGCCTACGAGCAGTACTTC. Its protein product is CASSPGGRAYEQYF.

This sequence joins TRBV28 and TRBJ2-7; D is unresolved. CDR3 length equals 12 residues. Germline-derived CDR1 and CDR2 are MDHEN and SYDVKM. V was clipped by 5 bases and J by 0 bases, with 5 bases between them. CDR3 in amino acids: CASSESSYEQYF. The CDR3 DNA reads TGTGCCAGCAGTGAGAGCTCCTACGAGCAGTACTTC.

Only a few counts were recorded for this clone. This sequence joins TRBV6-5 and TRBJ2-7, with D possibly TRBD2 on 5 matching bases. Germline V gives CDR1 MNHEY, CDR2 SVGAGI. The V gene lost 2 bases and the J gene lost 1 base, with 12 bases spanning the gap. The length of the CDR3 is 15 residues. The CDR3 DNA follows: TGTGCCAGCAGTTACGCCCCCGGGGATTCCTACGAGCAGTACTTC. Encoded protein: CASSYAPGDSYEQYF.

The gene calls are TRBV28 and TRBJ2-7, with TRBD1 identical over 8 bases. CDR3 length equals 13 residues. Trimming took 7 bases from V and 5 from J; bases not matched to a gene: 7. Germline V gene data show CDR1 as MDHEN and CDR2 as SYDVKM. For the CDR3, the DNA is TGTGCCAGCACACGGGCAGGGGGCCACGAGCAGTACTTC. Its protein is CASTRAGGHEQYF.